This T cell receptor (beta chain) was retrieved from a study of shared clonotypes between healthy human individuals. The CDR3 totals 14 residues. Trimming cost V 8 bases and J 3 bases, with 17 bases left between them. Looked up from germline, CDR1 is MGHDK and CDR2 is SYGVNS. Sorted-subset replicate PCRs used around 200 ng of genomic DNA. This amount corresponded to approximately 30,000 T cell genomes. Assay: immunoSEQ multiplex PCR; the TCRdb copy retains only in-frame clones and omits some. The sample yields about 120,000 clones, roughly 70% seen once. Study-wide findings and caveats: It was expected that sequencing depth would affect clonotype sharing among donors.

About this clone: The antigen is undetermined.

Sequenced sample: memory CD8+ T cells sorted from blood. Subset in this sample: CD45RO+ cells pooled with CCR7-negative TemRA cells. The V call is TRBV25-1, the J call TRBJ2-7; D could derive from TRBD1 or TRBD2 (5 bases each). The TCR originated in a woman aged 25 to 39 in good health. The CDR3 sequence is CASGVGALSYEQYF. The CDR3 nucleotides are TGTGCCAGCGGGGTCGGGGCCCTTAGCTACGAGCAGTACTTC.